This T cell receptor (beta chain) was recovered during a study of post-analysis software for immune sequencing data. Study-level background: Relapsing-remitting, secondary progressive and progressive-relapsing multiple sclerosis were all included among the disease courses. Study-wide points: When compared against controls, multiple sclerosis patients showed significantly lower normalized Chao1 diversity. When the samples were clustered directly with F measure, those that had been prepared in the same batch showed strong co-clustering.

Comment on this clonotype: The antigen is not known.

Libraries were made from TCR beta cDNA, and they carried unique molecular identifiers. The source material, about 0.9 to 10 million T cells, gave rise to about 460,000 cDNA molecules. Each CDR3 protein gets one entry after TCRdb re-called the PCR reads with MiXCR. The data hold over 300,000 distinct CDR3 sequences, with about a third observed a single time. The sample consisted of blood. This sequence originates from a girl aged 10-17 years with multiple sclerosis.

The DNA of the CDR3 is TGTGCCAGCAGGGAGCTAGCCAAAAACATTCAGTACTTC. Its protein product is CASRELAKNIQYF. The gene calls are TRBV27 and TRBJ2-4; D unclear. CDR3 length equals 13 residues. Trimming shortened V by 6 bases and J by 0 bases, and 6 bases separated the two germline ends. CDR1 and CDR2 from the germline V gene are MNHEY and SMNVEV (reference sequence).